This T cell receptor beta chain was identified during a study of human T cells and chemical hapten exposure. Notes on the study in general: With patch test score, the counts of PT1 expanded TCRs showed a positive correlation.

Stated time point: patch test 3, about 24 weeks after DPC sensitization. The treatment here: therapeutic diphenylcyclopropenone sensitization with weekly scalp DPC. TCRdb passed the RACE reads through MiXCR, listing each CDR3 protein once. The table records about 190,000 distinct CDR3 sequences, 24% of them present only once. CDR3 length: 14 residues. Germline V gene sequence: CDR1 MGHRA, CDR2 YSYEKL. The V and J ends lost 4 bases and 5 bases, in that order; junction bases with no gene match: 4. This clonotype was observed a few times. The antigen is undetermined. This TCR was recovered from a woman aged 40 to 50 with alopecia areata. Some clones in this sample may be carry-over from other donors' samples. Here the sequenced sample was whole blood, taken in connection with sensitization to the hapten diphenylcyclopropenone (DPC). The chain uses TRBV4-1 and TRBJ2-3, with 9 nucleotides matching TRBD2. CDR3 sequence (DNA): TGCGCCAGCAGCCGGCGGGAGGGCCTAGATACGCAGTATTTT. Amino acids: CASSRREGLDTQYF.